This T cell receptor beta chain was identified in a study of blood T cell repertoires in COVID-19 (TCRdb year 2020). Regarding the complete study: Samples covering the acute and convalescent phases of COVID-19 were provided by collaborators in the United States, Italy and Spain. The material from the prospective study consisted of cDNA or gDNA derived from T cells, B-cell-depleted T cells, or PBMCs. The samples were drawn from two sources: the first 160 participants of the ongoing ImmuneRACE study, and about 1,300 subjects contributed by 6 global collaborators. Where available, HLA class I and class II types were obtained from metadata supplied by the sample provider rather than from assay-based typing. A freely available public database, intended as a resource for researchers studying the immune response to SARS-CoV-2, is where the repertoires were released. Deeply sampled blood TCRbeta repertoires from subjects exposed to, actively infected with, or recovered from COVID-19 were included in the dataset. The sample metadata nearly always contained a de-identified subject ID, COVID-19 status, age in years and sex. Here is what the overall study found, with its caveats: The amount of clinical and demographic metadata varied by source and participant and was provided uncurated.

The immunoSEQ Assay, a bias-controlled multiplex PCR, was used to amplify TCRbeta CDR3 regions from genomic DNA. The study's processing was this. The number of nucleated cells in each sample was estimated by amplification of reference gene primers within the assay. To quantify the absolute abundance of each unique TCRbeta CDR3 rearrangement, sequence reads were collapsed and filtered. For each sample, productive Simpson clonality was calculated as the square root of Simpson's diversity index across productive rearrangements. Here the immuneACCESS table is served through TCRdb, limited to in-frame sequences with V and J called. Missing clones are a known gap in these copies; in checked studies unresolved V genes cover under half, and the rest lacks a known reason. V and J calls and clone size are given by that table; D and trimming were obtained from the DNA. The sample table holds under 250,000 clones, of which 92% were seen once. The ten largest clones take up 1% to 1.5% of the sample.

Whole blood was collected in K2EDTA tubes by collaborating institutions according to the institutions' own protocols. For TCRbeta analysis, collaborators shipped samples in one of three forms: frozen whole blood, isolated PBMCs, or DNA extracted from either of those sample types. About this clone: The specificity of this receptor is unknown. Base qualities are missing; no much larger clone stands one base away.

V gives up 8 bases and J gives up 5 bases, and the segment between their germline ends measures 18 bases. The CDR3 sequence holds 14 residues, the cysteine and phenylalanine included. Solely the CDR3 DNA is kept, with 42 bases framed from the first base. For CDR1 and CDR2, the germline V gene lists MNHEY and SVGAGI. The TCR sequence derives from a man aged 25-40 years with acute or convalescent COVID-19. The chain links TRBV6-5 with TRBJ1-1, with the D gene too uncertain to name. Input material: peripheral blood. The CDR3 protein sequence reads: CASYGLGRDTEAFF. The sequenced DNA is TGTGCCAGCTACGGGTTGGGGAGAGATACTGAAGCTTTCTTT.